Following are 16 T cell receptor beta chains from one sample sequenced in a study of OX40 agonist ivuxolimab in advanced cancers. Only in-frame clones appear in the TCRdb table, and some are missing; sequencing was by immunoSEQ multiplex PCR. The table shows roughly 67,000 clones, with around 86% occurring only once. The sequencing used CD4+ or CD8+ T cells sorted from blood, collected in a trial of the OX40 agonist ivuxolimab. Receptors were obtained from an adult with an advanced solid tumor such as melanoma, head and neck, liver or kidney cancer.

This clone was counted a single time. CDR3 amino acids: CASSLGVYSASGSRDTQYF. The CDR3 DNA follows: TGCGCCAGCAGCTTGGGGGTTTACTCGGCTAGCGGGTCCCGTGATACGCAGTATTTT. This chain uses TRBV5-1 with TRBJ2-3; the match to TRBD2 covers 8 bases. CDR1 is SGHRS, CDR2 YFSETQ, per germline. This CDR3 region has 19 residues. Trimming removed 0 bases from V and 6 bases from J; junction bases left unmatched: 18.

This chain connects TRBV7-9 to TRBJ1-5; TRBD1 agrees at 9 bases. The CDR3 has 16 amino acids. Germline V gene sequence: CDR1 SEHNR, CDR2 FQNEAQ (reference sequence). Trimming at V came to 5 bases and at J to 6 bases, leaving 11 bases not matched to a gene. The DNA for the CDR3 is TGTGCCAGCAGCCCCACAGGGGGCGCAATGGGTCAGCCCCAGCATTTT. This gives the protein CASSPTGGAMGQPQHF.

This chain uses TRBV7-9 with TRBJ1-2; the D is unclear. Germline V gene lookup returns CDR1 SEHNR and CDR2 FQNEAQ (reference sequence). This CDR3 spans 14 amino acids. Trimming pared 5 bases from V and 8 bases from J, leaving 18 bases between. CDR3 region: CASSHPTATSGYTF. The CDR3 DNA follows: TGTGCCAGCAGCCACCCCACGGCGACTAGCGGCTACACCTTC.

The chain has TRBV2 and TRBJ1-5, with D tentatively TRBD1 (6 bases). V lost 2 bases to trimming and J lost 0 bases, with 11 bases between them. The germline gives CDR1 SNHLY, CDR2 FYNNEI. This CDR3 is built from 16 residues. The CDR3 reads CASSEKGGVSNQPQHF. The CDR3 DNA reads as TGTGCCAGCAGTGAAAAGGGGGGGGTTAGCAATCAGCCCCAGCATTTT. Filled out from reference TRBV2 and TRBJ1-5, the complete variable domain reads EPEVTQTPSHQVTQMGQEVILRCVPISNHLYFYWYRQILGQKVEFLVSFYNNEISEKSEIFDDQFSVERPDGSNFTLKIRSTKLEDSAMYFCASSEKGGVSNQPQHFGDGTRLSIL.

The rearrangement uses TRBV7-9 and TRBJ2-1, with TRBD2 matching 14 bases. The CDR3 has 17 residues. Germline V gene data show CDR1 as SEHNR and CDR2 as FQNEAQ (reference sequence). V shed 5 bases, J shed 5 bases, and the junction held 8 bases outside the gene matches. CDR3 residues: CASSPNRLAGGDNEQFF. The CDR3 DNA reads TGTGCCAGCAGCCCCAACCGACTAGCGGGGGGGGACAATGAGCAGTTCTTC.

The chain is built from TRBV5-1 and TRBJ2-1, with D possibly matching TRBD1 (5 bases). The V end lost 6 bases, the J end lost 0 bases, and 13 bases lay between the germline ends. The CDR3 has 15 residues. Per germline, CDR1 SGHRS and CDR2 YFSETQ. The CDR3 here is CASKNRSSSYNEQFF. The CDR3 DNA is TGCGCCAGCAAGAACAGGAGCAGCTCCTACAATGAGCAGTTCTTC.

The gene calls are TRBV5-4 and TRBJ1-1; D is unclear. Trimming removed 1 base at V and 0 bases at J, with 7 bases between. There are 14 residues in the CDR3. CDR1 is SGHNT and CDR2 is YYREEE in the germline V gene (reference sequence). CDR3 amino acids: CASSLTDMNTEAFF. The CDR3 DNA is TGTGCCAGCAGCTTGACAGATATGAACACTGAAGCTTTCTTT.

This chain uses TRBV6-4 with TRBJ1-2; TRBD1 is a possible D gene (6 bases). The CDR3 extends over 15 amino acids. V lost 8 bases and J lost 6, with 22 bases in between. CDR1 is MRHNA, CDR2 SNTAGT, per germline. CDR3 coding DNA: TGTGCCAGCTCAAGGGAGGGCACAGGGTCTCATGGCTACACCTTC. The encoded protein is CASSREGTGSHGYTF.

This clone occurred once. V is TRBV13 and J is TRBJ1-2, with TRBD1 matching over 8 bases. Trimming removed 5 bases from V and 3 bases from J; junction bases left unmatched: 2. The CDR3 consists of 13 residues. CDR1 is PRHDT, CDR2 FYEKMQ, per germline (reference sequence). The CDR3 coding sequence is TGTGCCAGCAGCCAGGACAGGGACTATGGCTACACCTTC. Its translation is CASSQDRDYGYTF.

The chain is built from TRBV29-1 and TRBJ2-7, with D possibly TRBD1 on 7 matching bases. Germline CDR1 reads SQVTM; CDR2 reads ANQGSEA. The CDR3 is made up of 14 amino acids. CDR3 coding DNA: TGCAGTGTGGAGGCTGGGGCAGGGGGGTACGAGCAGTACTTC. As protein: CSVEAGAGGYEQYF.

The V gene is TRBV7-6, the J gene TRBJ2-3, with a possible D match to TRBD2 (5 bases). Trimming stripped 7 bases from V and 3 bases from J, with 14 bases between. Germline V gene sequence: CDR1 SGHVS, CDR2 FNYEAQ. The CDR3 sequence is 14 residues long. CDR3 loop: CASTHSGPTDTQYF. CDR3 in DNA: TGTGCCAGCACCCACAGCGGACCTACAGATACGCAGTATTTT.

V and J are TRBV6-1 and TRBJ1-5; the match to TRBD1 covers 9 bases. Trimming cost V 5 bases and J 4 bases; bases outside gene matches: 3. Per the germline V gene, CDR1 is MNHNS and CDR2 is SASEGT. The CDR3 contains 14 residues. In DNA, the CDR3 is TGTGCCAGCAGTACCGGGACAGGGAATCAGCCCCAGCATTTT. Encoded protein: CASSTGTGNQPQHF.

V gene TRBV6-6 combines with J gene TRBJ2-7; D is unresolved. Germline CDR1 reads MNHNY; CDR2 reads SVGAGI (reference sequence). The CDR3 length is 15 residues. The V end was cut by 0 bases, the J end by 0 bases, with 9 bases between. CDR3 DNA sequence: TGTGCCAGCAGTTACTCGATGCTGGGCTCCTACGAGCAGTACTTC. Protein: CASSYSMLGSYEQYF.

V gene TRBV4-2 combines with J gene TRBJ2-7; 7 nucleotides agree with TRBD2. Germline values: CDR1 LGHNA, CDR2 YNFKEQ. The V segment lost 0 bases and the J segment 6 bases; nucleotides outside the gene matches: 5. There are 14 residues in the CDR3. This CDR3 reads CASSQDRGVREQYF. As DNA, the CDR3 is TGTGCCAGCAGCCAAGATCGGGGGGTTCGCGAGCAGTACTTC.

The chain has TRBV21-1 and TRBJ1-2. TRBV21-1 is a documented pseudogene. The CDR3 is 12 residues long. The CDR3 DNA sequence: TGTGCCAGCAGCGGGGGTTGCGATGGCTACACCTTC. Encoded protein: CASSGGCDGYTF.

The chain combines TRBV7-9 with TRBJ2-6; 11 bases line up with TRBD2. The V gene end was trimmed by 7 bases and the J gene end by 0 bases; junction bases not matched to a gene: 2. The germline V gene encodes CDR1 SEHNR and CDR2 FQNEAQ (reference sequence). This CDR3 is 16 amino acids long. CDR3 coding DNA: TGTGCCAGCAACCTAGCGGGGGGCTCTGGGGCCAACGTCCTGACTTTC. It is translated as CASNLAGGSGANVLTF. The full variable domain, in which reference TRBV7-9 and TRBJ2-6 provide the parts outside the CDR3, is DTGVSQNPRHKITKRGQNVTFRCDPISEHNRLYWYRQTLGQGPEFLTYFQNEAQLEKSRLLSDRFSAERPKGSFSTLEIQRTEQGDSAMYLCASNLAGGSGANVLTFGAGSRLTVL.